Sequencing of this T cell receptor beta chain was carried out in a study of T-cell reconstitution after alpha-beta-depleted transplantation in children. Findings and caveats of the study: Day-60 TCRbeta diversity that was high in some patients was derived from surviving recipient T cells and thymic progenitors. The origin of alpha-beta T cells about two months after transplant was reportedly several hundred expanded graft clones. One year post-transplant, T-cell counts and diversity were largely derived from T cells produced anew.

Germline V gene data show CDR1 as DFQATT and CDR2 as SNEGSKA (reference sequence). With 6 bases removed from V and 7 bases from J, the gap between germline ends came to 21 bases. CDR3 length equals 14 residues. This clonotype was counted a few times. Its antigen remains unidentified. Unique molecular identifiers were incorporated when the TCRbeta library was constructed. In TCRdb, the PCR reads were re-called with MiXCR into one record per CDR3 protein. The table records 300,000 to 350,000 distinct CDR3 sequences, over 20% of them present only once. The receptor's source is a male patient between 5 and 17 years old who had a stem cell transplant for acute lymphoblastic leukemia, so the T cells may come from the graft donor. The rearrangement joins TRBV20-1 to TRBJ2-5, with D perhaps matching TRBD1 (5 bases). The starting material was PBMCs, mostly from graft donor cells, obtained 180 days after TCRalphabeta/CD19-depleted stem cell transplant. The CDR3: CSAARLGSQGTQYF. CDR3 bases: TGCAGTGCCGCCAGGTTGGGTAGCCAGGGGACCCAGTACTTC.